Shown below are 27 T cell receptor beta chains from a single sample sequenced in a study of T cell clonotyping in hematopoietic cell transplantation. Clones were read by immunoSEQ multiplex PCR, and TCRdb kept only the in-frame ones, dropping some. The sample carries about 70,000 clones, roughly 93% recorded once. Sequences were obtained from peripheral blood mononuclear cells. These TCRs come from a man in his fifties or sixties in good health. Some clones in this sample may be carry-over from other donors' samples.

The chain joins TRBV4-2 to TRBJ2-2, with TRBD1 matching 7 bases. Germline V CDR1 and CDR2: LGHNA, YNFKEQ. The length of the CDR3 is 16 residues. Germline trimming cut 2 bases from V and 1 base from J; bases unmatched to any gene: 4. This CDR3 is CASSQPYRGNTGELFF. The CDR3 bases are TGTGCCAGCAGCCAACCCTACAGGGGGAACACCGGGGAGCTGTTTTTT.

The chain carries TRBV6-5 and TRBJ2-1; D might be TRBD2 (5 bases). Germline V gene sequence: CDR1 MNHEY, CDR2 SVGAGI. Trimming took off 6 bases at V and 7 bases at J, with 10 bases between the two ends. This CDR3 spans 12 amino acids. The CDR3 spells CASSATRNEQFF. Written as DNA, the CDR3 is TGTGCCAGCAGCGCCACTAGAAATGAGCAGTTCTTC.

This clone was seen only a few times. The rearrangement uses TRBV29-1 and TRBJ2-5, with 11 bases aligning to TRBD1. The CDR3 spans 15 residues. The germline V gene encodes CDR1 SQVTM and CDR2 ANQGSEA. Germline trimming cut 6 bases from V and 5 bases from J; bases unmatched to any gene: 11. The CDR3 protein is CSVGTPGTGGETQYF. The DNA of the CDR3 is TGCAGCGTGGGCACCCCCGGGACAGGGGGTGAGACCCAGTACTTC.

V usage is TRBV2 and J usage is TRBJ1-1, with 8 bases lining up with TRBD1. V shed 8 bases, J shed 5 bases, and the junction held 7 bases outside the gene matches. Germline CDR1 reads SNHLY; CDR2 reads FYNNEI. The CDR3 runs 13 residues. In DNA, the CDR3 is TGTGCCAGCGGTCCGGGACAGGAGACTGAAGCTTTCTTT. It translates to CASGPGQETEAFF.

The rearrangement uses TRBV18 and TRBJ2-2, with 10 bases fitting TRBD1. V lost 0 bases and J lost 2; bases outside the gene matches: 6. Per the germline V gene, CDR1 is KGHSH and CDR2 is LQKENI. This CDR3 has 18 amino acids. The CDR3 region is CASSPPRRDRGNTGELFF. CDR3 nucleotides: TGTGCCAGCTCACCACCCCGAAGGGACAGGGGAAACACCGGGGAGCTGTTTTTT.

The chain recombines TRBV5-1 with TRBJ2-2; 10 positions match TRBD2. This CDR3 is 16 amino acids long. V was pared by 0 bases and J by 6 bases, with 5 bases of the junction left unmatched. CDR1 is SGHRS and CDR2 is YFSETQ in the germline V gene. This CDR3 is CASSLANLAGAGELFF. The CDR3 DNA reads as TGCGCCAGCAGCTTGGCCAATCTAGCGGGAGCCGGGGAGCTGTTTTTT.

The CDR3 sequence is CASSWGQASNTEAFF. The CDR3 DNA is TGTGCCAGCAGTTGGGGACAGGCGTCGAACACTGAAGCTTTCTTT. The chain links TRBV27 to TRBJ1-1; 8 bases align to TRBD1. The CDR3 contains 15 residues. CDR1 MNHEY and CDR2 SMNVEV come from the germline V gene (reference sequence). V gave up 4 bases and J gave up 1 base; unmatched junction bases: 5.

The CDR3 reads CASGSVPSSYEQYF. The CDR3 DNA is TGTGCCAGCGGGTCGGTCCCCAGCTCCTACGAGCAGTACTTC. The chain recombines TRBV7-8 with TRBJ2-7, with unresolved D. The CDR3 consists of 14 residues. Trimming took off 8 bases at V and 0 bases at J, with 14 bases between the two ends. CDR1 and CDR2 from the germline V gene are SGHVS and FQNEAQ.

J is TRBJ2-3 and V is TRBV6-1; no firm D call. Trimming pared 4 bases from V and 2 bases from J, leaving 13 bases between. Germline V lookup: CDR1 MNHNS, CDR2 SASEGT. The CDR3 is 15 residues long. CDR3 loop: CASSGPQVDTDTQYF. CDR3 nucleotides: TGTGCCAGCAGTGGCCCCCAGGTTGACACAGATACGCAGTATTTT.

This clone was seen more than once but under ten times. The chain couples TRBV7-2 to TRBJ2-7, with D possibly being TRBD1 or TRBD2 (5 bases each). V was shortened by 5 bases and J by 4 bases, with 15 bases between the two germline ends. From germline, CDR1 is SGHTA and CDR2 FQGNSA. This CDR3 contains 14 residues. The CDR3 bases are TGTGCCAGCAGCAACTCTCCGGGACGGTACGAGCAGTACTTC. Translated, it gives CASSNSPGRYEQYF.

This clone was counted a single time. CDR3 nucleotide sequence: TGTGCCAGCAGGGCTAGCGGGGCGAACACCGGGGAGCTGTTTTTT. It specifies CASRASGANTGELFF. The chain employs TRBV6-6 and TRBJ2-2, with 9 bases that match TRBD2. The CDR3 spans 15 residues. Germline CDR1 and CDR2: MNHNY and SVGAGI (reference sequence). Losses at the gene ends were 6 bases for V and 0 bases for J; bases not matched to a gene: 2.

The V call is TRBV7-9, the J call TRBJ1-1; D is unresolved. The V and J ends lost 1 base and 5 bases respectively, with 5 bases between them. There are 12 residues in the CDR3. Looked up from germline, CDR1 is SEHNR and CDR2 is FQNEAQ (reference sequence). For the CDR3, the DNA is TGTGCCAGCAGCTTAGGTAGGACTGAAGCTTTCTTT. The encoded protein is CASSLGRTEAFF.

The chain carries TRBV28 and TRBJ2-7; no firm D call. This CDR3 contains 15 residues. V was clipped by 3 bases and J by 2 bases, with 14 bases between them. The V gene's germline CDR1 is MDHEN and CDR2 SYDVKM. CDR3 loop: CASSFSRTATYEQYF. In DNA, the CDR3 is TGTGCCAGCAGTTTTAGTAGGACGGCGACCTACGAGCAGTACTTC.

The table lists this clone with a count of one. The chain uses TRBV28 and TRBJ1-2; 7 bases are shared with TRBD1. Looked up from germline, CDR1 is MDHEN and CDR2 is SYDVKM. CDR3 length equals 13 residues. J was trimmed by 5 bases and V by 8 bases; bases with no gene match: 8. CDR3 coding DNA: TGTGCCAGCCGGGACAGACTTACGTATGGCTACACCTTC. Residues: CASRDRLTYGYTF.

The rearrangement uses TRBV6-5 and TRBJ2-7; TRBD1 matches 7 bases. CDR1 is MNHEY, CDR2 SVGAGI, per germline. V shed 10 bases and J 3 bases; nucleotides not matched to a gene: 3. The CDR3 has 11 residues. The CDR3 is CATRTGYEQYF. CDR3 nucleotide sequence: TGTGCCACCAGGACAGGCTACGAGCAGTACTTC.

This chain links TRBV6-5 with TRBJ1-2; D gene ambiguous. Germline assignment: CDR1 MNHEY and CDR2 SVGAGI. The V gene lost 10 bases and the J gene lost 2 bases, with 8 bases spanning the gap. This CDR3 contains 11 residues. DNA for the CDR3: TGTGCCACCAGATGGAACTATGGCTACACCTTC. Its translation is CATRWNYGYTF.

In DNA form, the CDR3 reads TGTGCCAGCAGCAAACCGGGACAGGGGGAAGAGACCCAGTACTTC. This translates into CASSKPGQGEETQYF. V is TRBV5-6 and J is TRBJ2-5, with TRBD1 identical over 11 bases. Germline V gene lookup returns CDR1 SGHDT and CDR2 YYEEEE. The CDR3 consists of 15 residues. Trimming at V came to 4 bases and at J to 3 bases, leaving 5 bases not matched to a gene.

J is TRBJ1-5 and V is TRBV6-1; D not resolved. This CDR3 contains 15 residues. V lost 5 bases to trimming and J lost 0 bases, with 11 bases between them. Germline V gene sequence: CDR1 MNHNS, CDR2 SASEGT. The CDR3 sequence: CASSPQANSNQPQHF. The CDR3 DNA reads as TGTGCCAGCAGTCCCCAGGCGAATAGCAATCAGCCCCAGCATTTT.

The table lists this clone with a few counts. The rearrangement uses TRBV25-1 and TRBJ2-2; D not certain. This CDR3 is 14 amino acids long. Germline CDR1 and CDR2: MGHDK and SYGVNS. The V and J ends lost 10 bases and 0 bases respectively, with 12 bases between them. As DNA, the CDR3 is TGTGCCACCGACGGTGGAGCGAACACCGGGGAGCTGTTTTTT. It encodes CATDGGANTGELFF.

The chain couples TRBV14 to TRBJ2-7; D gene uncertain. This CDR3 has 13 residues. The V end was cut by 2 bases, the J end by 6 bases, with 11 bases between. The germline CDR1 and CDR2 sequences are SGHDN and FVKESK. The CDR3 region is CASSQIEGFEQYF. In DNA, the CDR3 is TGTGCCAGCAGCCAAATCGAAGGTTTCGAGCAGTACTTC.

The chain uses TRBV13 and TRBJ1-1, with TRBD1 as a possible D gene (5 bases). In germline, CDR1 is PRHDT, CDR2 FYEKMQ (reference sequence). The CDR3 has 13 residues. V lost 4 bases to trimming and J lost 6 bases, with 12 bases between them. The CDR3 nucleotides read TGTGCCAGCAGCTACCAGGGATCCCCTGAAGCTTTCTTT. The encoded protein is CASSYQGSPEAFF.

DNA for the CDR3: TGTGCCAGCAGCGTGGGGCTGAACGAGCAGTACTTC. Translating gives CASSVGLNEQYF. The V gene is TRBV28, the J gene TRBJ2-7; D is perhaps TRBD1 (5 bases). The CDR3 has 12 amino acids. Trimming stripped 6 bases from V and 5 bases from J, with 11 bases between. Germline CDR1 and CDR2: MDHEN and SYDVKM.

This sequence joins TRBV6-6 and TRBJ1-1; D is uncertain. CDR3 length: 15 amino acids. V was shortened by 7 bases and J by 0 bases, with 15 bases between the two germline ends. Germline assignment: CDR1 MNHNY and CDR2 SVGAGI (reference sequence). The CDR3 DNA is TGTGCCAGCACCCGTCTGTTGGGGATGAACACTGAAGCTTTCTTT. Translating gives CASTRLLGMNTEAFF.

The rearrangement links TRBV10-3 to TRBJ1-2; D perhaps matches TRBD1 (6 bases). Trimming cost V 7 bases and J 4 bases, with 10 bases left between them. Looked up from germline, CDR1 is ENHRY and CDR2 is SYGVKD. The CDR3 contains 12 residues. CDR3: CAITETGYGYTF. The CDR3 nucleotides read TGTGCCATCACCGAGACAGGCTATGGCTACACCTTC.

The chain employs TRBV10-3 and TRBJ2-3; D might be TRBD2 (6 bases). The CDR3 has 14 amino acids. Germline CDR1 and CDR2: ENHRY and SYGVKD. The ends were cut back, 6 bases at V and 6 bases at J, with 16 bases in the middle. The DNA for the CDR3 is TGTGCCATCAGATTTAGCGGACCGGGGGATACGCAGTATTTT. Translating gives CAIRFSGPGDTQYF.

The chain combines TRBV9 with TRBJ1-2; 12 nucleotides align to TRBD1. The CDR3 contains 15 residues. Trimming cost V 2 bases and J 7 bases; bases outside gene matches: 6. The germline V gene encodes CDR1 SGDLS and CDR2 YYNGEE. CDR3 in amino acids: CASSVLGTGGPGYTF. For the CDR3, the DNA is TGTGCCAGCAGCGTGTTGGGGACAGGGGGCCCTGGCTACACCTTC.

The V gene is TRBV27, the J gene TRBJ2-3; D is perhaps TRBD1 or TRBD2 (6 bases each). V was pared by 5 bases and J by 1 base, with 22 bases between. The CDR3 runs to 18 residues. CDR1 is MNHEY and CDR2 is SMNVEV in the germline V gene (reference sequence). DNA of the CDR3: TGTGCCAGCAGTCCACTCCTCCATGGAGGGGGTCGCACAGATACGCAGTATTTT. This gives the protein CASSPLLHGGGRTDTQYF.